The 12 T cell receptor beta chains presented below share a single source sample, sequenced in a study of T cell changes during pregnancy in multiple sclerosis. Using immunoSEQ multiplex PCR, the repertoire was profiled, and TCRdb retains in-frame clones only, with some absent. The repertoire holds 85,000 to 130,000 clones, with about 90% as singletons. This sample comprised peripheral blood, obtained before pregnancy. The receptors shown here come from a female donor with multiple sclerosis, enrolled in a pregnancy study.

V is TRBV18 and J is TRBJ1-5, with D possibly matching TRBD1 (5 bases). Trimming stripped 3 bases from V and 4 bases from J, with 7 bases between. Germline CDR1 reads KGHSH; CDR2 reads LQKENI. This CDR3 spans 13 amino acids. CDR3 sequence: CASSPTVNQPQHF. The DNA for the CDR3 is TGTGCCAGCTCACCGACAGTGAATCAGCCCCAGCATTTT. Variable domain in full (rest from reference TRBV18 and TRBJ1-5): NAGVMQNPRHLVRRRGQEARLRCSPMKGHSHVYWYRQLPEEGLKFMVYLQKENIIDESGMPKERFSAEFPKEGPSILRIQQVVRGDSAAYFCASSPTVNQPQHFGDGTRLSIL.

This chain links TRBV18 with TRBJ2-2; 8 positions match TRBD1. V lost 9 bases, J lost 4 bases, and 4 bases stayed unmatched. This CDR3 has 13 amino acids. The germline CDR1 and CDR2 sequences are KGHSH and LQKENI. CDR3 sequence (DNA): TGTGCCAGTCAGACAGGGGCCACCGGGGAGCTGTTTTTT. This sequence encodes CASQTGATGELFF. Complete variable domain (other parts from reference TRBV18 and TRBJ2-2): NAGVMQNPRHLVRRRGQEARLRCSPMKGHSHVYWYRQLPEEGLKFMVYLQKENIIDESGMPKERFSAEFPKEGPSILRIQQVVRGDSAAYFCASQTGATGELFFGEGSRLTVL.

The genes are TRBV19 and TRBJ2-7, with D uncertain. This CDR3 has 14 amino acids. Germline CDR1 and CDR2: LNHDA and SQIVND (reference sequence). Trimming stripped 1 base from V and 0 bases from J, with 7 bases between. The CDR3 DNA follows: TGTGCCAGTAGTATAGTCGGTTCCTCCTACGAGCAGTACTTC. This encodes CASSIVGSSYEQYF. The whole variable domain, remainder taken from reference TRBV19 and TRBJ2-7, is DGGITQSPKYLFRKEGQNVTLSCEQNLNHDAMYWYRQDPGQGLRLIYYSQIVNDFQKGDIAEGYSVSREKKESFPLTVTSAQKNPTAFYLCASSIVGSSYEQYFGPGTRLTVT.

The rearrangement joins TRBV7-2 to TRBJ1-6, with a possible D match to TRBD1 (5 bases). V gave up 3 bases and J gave up 5 bases, with 8 bases separating them. Germline V lookup: CDR1 SGHTA, CDR2 FQGNSA. The CDR3 covers 14 residues. CDR3 amino acids: CASSLAGHNSPLHF. As DNA, the CDR3 is TGTGCCAGCAGCTTGGCAGGGCATAATTCACCCCTCCACTTT.

The chain links TRBV5-1 to TRBJ2-3; D might be TRBD2 (6 bases). Germline V gene lookup returns CDR1 SGHRS and CDR2 YFSETQ. Trimming shortened V by 4 bases and J by 3 bases, and 15 bases separated the two germline ends. The CDR3 spans 15 residues. The CDR3 bases are TGCGCCAGCAGCGGAACTCTAGCGTCGACAGATACGCAGTATTTT. Translated: CASSGTLASTDTQYF.

As concerns this clone: The identical CDR3 is also encoded by other nucleotide sequences in the sample. V is TRBV9 and J is TRBJ1-1; no clear D gene. This CDR3 has 13 amino acids. V was pared by 0 bases and J by 1 base, with 4 bases between. Looked up from germline, CDR1 is SGDLS and CDR2 is YYNGEE. CDR3 coding DNA: TGTGCCAGCAGCGTAGCGGGGAACACTGAAGCTTTCTTT. This gives the protein CASSVAGNTEAFF.

This clone has only a few counts. The chain couples TRBV11-3 to TRBJ1-6; tentatively, D is TRBD1 (6 bases). The ends were cut back, 5 bases at V and 10 bases at J, with 15 bases in the middle. There are 14 residues in the CDR3. Germline CDR1 SGHNT, CDR2 YENEEA. The CDR3 sequence is CASSPSQGGSPLHF. CDR3 DNA: TGTGCCAGCAGCCCCTCACAGGGTGGGTCACCCCTCCACTTT.

The chain recombines TRBV12-5 with TRBJ1-2; weak D call: TRBD1 (6 bases). CDR1 LGHNT and CDR2 FRNRAP come from the germline V gene. Trimming left V 3 bases short and J 6 bases short, with 14 bases between. CDR3 length: 14 residues. The CDR3 region has the DNA TGTGCTAGTGGTTTAGTGCCAGGGGTTAATGGCTACACCTTC. Residues: CASGLVPGVNGYTF.

Worth noting for this clone: This specimen includes other DNA sequences encoding the same CDR3. The CDR3 bases are TGTGCCAGTAGTATAGTCGCAGGGTCAGGGGGCTACACCTTC. Residues: CASSIVAGSGGYTF. The genes are TRBV19 and TRBJ1-2; maybe TRBD1 (5 bases). Trimming pared 1 base from V and 8 bases from J, leaving 14 bases between. Germline values: CDR1 LNHDA, CDR2 SQIVND (reference sequence). The CDR3 totals 14 residues.

J is TRBJ1-5 and V is TRBV9, with 9 bases lining up with TRBD1. J lost 4 bases, V lost 7 bases, and 3 bases had no gene match. The CDR3 sequence is 13 residues long. Germline values: CDR1 SGDLS, CDR2 YYNGEE. The CDR3 bases are TGTGCCAGCGGGGGGACAGGGAATCAGCCCCAGCATTTT. Amino acids: CASGGTGNQPQHF.

V gene TRBV19 combines with J gene TRBJ1-2; 7 nucleotides line up with TRBD1. The V gene's germline CDR1 is LNHDA and CDR2 SQIVND (reference sequence). The CDR3 extends over 12 amino acids. V shed 5 bases, J shed 3 bases, and the junction held 0 bases outside the gene matches. The CDR3 loop reads CASSQGDYGYTF. The DNA for the CDR3 is TGTGCCAGTAGTCAGGGGGACTATGGCTACACCTTC.

This clone appeared a single time. The CDR3 DNA follows: TGTGCCAGCAGCTTGGAATACTACGAGCAGTACTTC. As protein: CASSLEYYEQYF. This chain uses TRBV5-5 with TRBJ2-7; no firm D call. Germline assignment: CDR1 SGHKS and CDR2 YYEKEE (reference sequence). Trimming took 0 bases from V and 3 from J, leaving 4 bases between them. CDR3 size: 12 residues.